A single sample is the source of the 30 T cell receptor beta chains below, sequenced in a study of blood T cell repertoires in COVID-19. This table comes from immunoSEQ multiplex PCR, and its TCRdb copy is limited to in-frame clones, with some not included. The table shows approximately 140,000 clones, with 84% occurring only once. The specimen was peripheral blood. These receptors all stem from a woman aged 80 or over in a cohort sampled during active or convalescent COVID-19.

The chain combines TRBV5-4 with TRBJ1-5, with D unresolved. Trimming took off 3 bases at V and 8 bases at J, with 15 bases between the two ends. Germline-derived CDR1 and CDR2 are SGHNT and YYREEE (reference sequence). The CDR3 has 14 residues. The CDR3 loop is CASSSGGSLEPQHF. Written as DNA, the CDR3 is TGTGCCAGCAGCTCTGGCGGAAGCTTAGAGCCCCAGCATTTT.

The chain carries TRBV10-1 and TRBJ1-1; D possibly corresponds to TRBD1 (5 bases). The CDR3 has 13 amino acids. The germline V gene has CDR1 WNHNN and CDR2 SYGVQD (reference sequence). V was clipped by 10 bases and J by 0 bases, with 12 bases between them. CDR3 amino acids: CATRQRMNTEAFF. The CDR3 DNA sequence: TGCGCCACCCGACAGAGGATGAACACTGAAGCTTTCTTT.

The chain has TRBV3-1 (or the pseudogene TRBV3-2) and TRBJ2-2; 9 bases align to TRBD2. This CDR3 contains 12 residues. Per germline, CDR1 LGHDT and CDR2 YNNKEL (reference sequence). The CDR3 nucleotides are TGTGCTAGCGGGGGCGAAACCGGGGAGCTGTTTTTT. Amino acid sequence: CASGGETGELFF.

CDR3 loop: CASSLVGTGLNTEAFF. CDR3 DNA sequence: TGCGCCAGCAGCTTGGTTGGGACAGGGTTGAACACTGAAGCTTTCTTT. This chain joins TRBV5-1 and TRBJ1-1, with TRBD1 matching over 9 bases. This CDR3 comprises 16 residues. Germline V lookup: CDR1 SGHRS, CDR2 YFSETQ. The ends lost 0 bases at V and 0 bases at J; junction bases unmatched: 3.

The chain uses TRBV28 and TRBJ1-1; D ambiguous. The ends were cut back, 4 bases at V and 4 bases at J, with 7 bases in the middle. Germline-derived CDR1 and CDR2 are MDHEN and SYDVKM. The CDR3 covers 12 residues. As DNA, the CDR3 is TGTGCCAGCAGTTCGCGGGTCACTGAAGCTTTCTTT. It is translated as CASSSRVTEAFF.

The rearrangement joins TRBV3-1 (or the pseudogene TRBV3-2) to TRBJ2-1, with 12 bases that match TRBD2. Germline CDR1 reads LGHDT; CDR2 reads YNNKEL (reference sequence). Trimming cost V 7 bases and J 9 bases; bases outside gene matches: 13. This CDR3 has 16 residues. As DNA, the CDR3 is TGTGCCAGCACCCCCTCCTGGACTAGCGGGGATGGTGAGCAGTTCTTC. Its translation: CASTPSWTSGDGEQFF.

The chain is built from TRBV5-5 and TRBJ1-3; no clear D. This CDR3 comprises 15 residues. V lost 2 bases and J 0 bases, leaving 9 bases between the germline ends. From germline, CDR1 is SGHKS and CDR2 YYEKEE (reference sequence). CDR3 DNA: TGTGCCAGCAGCTTCGGGGATACCTCTGGAAACACCATATATTTT. Translation gives CASSFGDTSGNTIYF.

The chain joins TRBV19 to TRBJ1-4; 9 nucleotides match TRBD1. The CDR3 sequence is 15 residues long. The V and J ends lost 3 bases and 12 bases, in that order; junction bases with no gene match: 11. Germline lookup yields CDR1 LNHDA and CDR2 SQIVND (reference sequence). The CDR3 spells CASSIQGTGRRELFF. CDR3 in DNA: TGTGCCAGTAGTATCCAGGGGACAGGGCGGAGGGAACTGTTTTTT.

The chain links TRBV7-8 to TRBJ1-1, with D unclear. Germline-derived CDR1 and CDR2 are SGHVS and FQNEAQ. The CDR3 consists of 15 residues. V was shortened by 1 base and J by 1 base, with 10 bases between the two germline ends. The CDR3 sequence: CASSLGPGGNTEAFF. The CDR3 DNA is TGTGCCAGCAGCTTAGGTCCGGGAGGGAACACTGAAGCTTTCTTT.

The chain links TRBV7-3 to TRBJ2-1; D may be TRBD2 (6 bases). V was pared by 4 bases and J by 4 bases, with 14 bases between. This CDR3 spans 15 amino acids. CDR1 is SGHTA, CDR2 FQGTGA, per germline. CDR3 residues: CASSSESGPYNEQFF. The CDR3 DNA reads as TGTGCCAGCAGCTCCGAGAGCGGGCCGTACAATGAGCAGTTCTTC.

The rearrangement links TRBV6-6 to TRBJ2-5; D perhaps matches TRBD2 (7 bases). Trimming shortened V by 5 bases and J by 5 bases, and 21 bases separated the two germline ends. Looked up from germline, CDR1 is MNHNY and CDR2 is SVGAGI (reference sequence). The CDR3 runs 16 residues. The CDR3 DNA is TGTGCCAGCAGTACCGGCTGGGGGCCCGGGGGGGAGACCCAGTACTTC. It encodes CASSTGWGPGGETQYF.

The chain couples TRBV5-1 to TRBJ2-1; 7 nucleotides match TRBD2. V dropped 1 base and J dropped 10; count of bases not matched to a gene: 11. Per germline, CDR1 SGHRS and CDR2 YFSETQ. This CDR3 is built from 15 residues. In nucleotides, the CDR3 is TGCGCCAGCAGCTTGAGCAGCGGGGCCCCAGTGGAGCAGTTCTTC. It codes for CASSLSSGAPVEQFF.

This clone came up a few times. The rearrangement uses TRBV5-6 and TRBJ1-2, with D uncertain. Germline CDR1 and CDR2: SGHDT and YYEEEE. Between the trimmed V and J ends, which lost 4 bases and 8 bases, there was a span of 27 bases. This CDR3 has 17 residues. The CDR3 DNA sequence: TGTGCCAGCAGCCGGGAGGGCAGCTTTTCCTCGGCTCGGGGCTACACCTTC. It is translated as CASSREGSFSSARGYTF.

This chain connects TRBV7-7 to TRBJ2-5; TRBD2 matches at 7 bases. The germline V gene has CDR1 SSHAT and CDR2 FNYEAQ (reference sequence). V lost 4 bases and J lost 5; bases outside the gene matches: 7. CDR3 length: 14 amino acids. The CDR3 DNA reads TGTGCCAGCAGCTCCCGGGGGAGGGGCGAGACCCAGTACTTC. This translates into CASSSRGRGETQYF.

V and J are TRBV5-1 and TRBJ1-1; a weak D match, TRBD1 (5 bases). From germline, CDR1 is SGHRS and CDR2 YFSETQ. There are 14 residues in the CDR3. Trimming cost V 3 bases and J 1 base, with 10 bases left between them. CDR3 sequence reads: CASSSLTGNTEAFF. As DNA, the CDR3 is TGCGCCAGCAGCTCCCTTACAGGGAACACTGAAGCTTTCTTT.

The chain links TRBV3-1 (or the pseudogene TRBV3-2) to TRBJ2-3; 11 bases agree with TRBD2. Germline CDR1 reads LGHDT; CDR2 reads YNNKEL (reference sequence). Losses at the gene ends were 1 base for V and 3 bases for J; bases not matched to a gene: 12. The length of the CDR3 is 19 residues. The CDR3: CASSQAMTLAGGGTDTQYF. In DNA, the CDR3 is TGTGCCAGCAGCCAAGCAATGACTTTAGCGGGGGGGGGTACAGATACGCAGTATTTT.

V gene TRBV7-2 combines with J gene TRBJ2-7; TRBD2 is a possible D gene (6 bases). Trimming stripped 5 bases from V and 2 bases from J, with 13 bases between. This CDR3 spans 14 amino acids. Germline V gene data show CDR1 as SGHTA and CDR2 as FQGNSA. The CDR3 coding sequence is TGTGCCAGCAGCCCACAACCGGGAGCCTACGAGCAGTACGTC. Translated: CASSPQPGAYEQYV.

This chain connects TRBV19 to TRBJ1-2; TRBD1 is a possible D gene (5 bases). CDR3 length: 16 amino acids. V lost 3 bases and J 4 bases, leaving 18 bases between the germline ends. Germline values: CDR1 LNHDA, CDR2 SQIVND (reference sequence). Written as DNA, the CDR3 is TGTGCCAGTAGTATCTGGCTCCAGGGATCGATCTATGGCTACACCTTC. Its translation is CASSIWLQGSIYGYTF.

This clone was detected only a few times. This chain links TRBV11-2 with TRBJ1-1; 7 bases agree with TRBD1. The V gene's germline CDR1 is SGHAT and CDR2 FQNNGV. The CDR3 consists of 13 residues. V lost 1 base, J lost 8 bases, and 4 bases stayed unmatched. The CDR3 spells CASSLGGQEEAFF. CDR3 DNA: TGTGCCAGCAGCTTAGGTGGACAGGAAGAAGCTTTCTTT. The whole variable domain, remainder taken from reference TRBV11-2 and TRBJ1-1, is EAGVAQSPRYKIIEKRQSVAFWCNPISGHATLYWYQQILGQGPKLLIQFQNNGVVDDSQLPKDRFSAERLKGVDSTLKIQPAKLEDSAVYLCASSLGGQEEAFFGQGTRLTVV.

The V and J genes are TRBV2 and TRBJ1-1; no firm D call. The CDR3 is 14 residues long. Trimming left V 4 bases short and J 2 bases short, with 11 bases between. Germline V gene sequence: CDR1 SNHLY, CDR2 FYNNEI. This chain's CDR3 is CASSGLFRNTEAFF. CDR3 nucleotide sequence: TGTGCCAGCAGTGGGCTTTTCAGAAACACTGAAGCTTTCTTT.

The rearrangement links TRBV6-5 to TRBJ2-1; 7 bases fit TRBD2. The V segment lost 5 bases and the J segment 8 bases; nucleotides outside the gene matches: 9. Per the germline V gene, CDR1 is MNHEY and CDR2 is SVGAGI. The CDR3 runs 14 residues. The CDR3 reads CASSPTPLAYEQFF. In nucleotides, the CDR3 is TGTGCCAGCAGTCCCACTCCACTAGCGTATGAGCAGTTCTTC.

This chain joins TRBV5-1 and TRBJ1-1, with D unresolved. The CDR3 is 13 amino acids. V was clipped by 0 bases and J by 1 base, with 4 bases between them. CDR1 SGHRS and CDR2 YFSETQ come from the germline V gene. The CDR3 nucleotides read TGCGCCAGCAGCTTGGCCGGGAACACTGAAGCTTTCTTT. It specifies CASSLAGNTEAFF.

This sequence joins TRBV19 and TRBJ2-2, with TRBD1 identical over 8 bases. V lost 2 bases and J lost 4; bases outside the gene matches: 3. This CDR3 spans 15 amino acids. Germline CDR1 LNHDA, CDR2 SQIVND (reference sequence). CDR3 sequence (DNA): TGTGCCAGTAGTATAAGGACAGGGATCACCGGGGAGCTGTTTTTT. Translation gives CASSIRTGITGELFF.

The chain links TRBV7-9 to TRBJ2-7, with TRBD1 as a possible D gene (7 bases). The length of the CDR3 is 13 residues. Germline CDR1 reads SEHNR; CDR2 reads FQNEAQ (reference sequence). Trimming stripped 10 bases from V and 3 bases from J, with 16 bases between. The CDR3 sequence: CATEAGGIYEQYV. Here the CDR3 DNA reads TGTGCCACAGAGGCAGGGGGGATCTACGAGCAGTACGTC.

This chain connects TRBV4-1 to TRBJ2-7, with TRBD1 identical over 7 bases. Trimming cost V 0 bases and J 4 bases; bases outside gene matches: 12. Germline V gene sequence: CDR1 MGHRA, CDR2 YSYEKL. CDR3 length: 17 residues. CDR3 loop: CASSQDLGTVYLYEQYF. Written as DNA, the CDR3 is TGCGCCAGCAGCCAAGATCTTGGGACAGTTTACCTTTACGAGCAGTACTTC.

This chain links TRBV2 with TRBJ2-5, with D possibly matching TRBD2 (6 bases). The CDR3 is 13 residues long. CDR1 is SNHLY, CDR2 FYNNEI, per germline. Trimming removed 5 bases at V and 5 bases at J, with 12 bases between. DNA of the CDR3: TGTGCCAGCAGTATTCCAGGAGGGGAGACCCAGTACTTC. It yields the protein CASSIPGGETQYF.

The chain employs TRBV5-8 and TRBJ2-5; the match to TRBD2 covers 10 bases. CDR3 size: 15 residues. V lost 4 bases to trimming and J lost 4 bases; unmatched junction nucleotides: 7. CDR1 and CDR2 (germline): SGHTS, YDEGEE. The CDR3 protein is CASSPQAGGRETQYF. CDR3 nucleotide sequence: TGTGCCAGCAGCCCTCAAGCGGGGGGGAGAGAGACCCAGTACTTC.

This CDR3 is CASSQWGRAGAVFTGELFF. The CDR3 DNA reads as TGTGCCAGCAGCCAATGGGGACGAGCGGGGGCCGTATTCACCGGGGAGCTGTTTTTT. The chain recombines TRBV3-1 (or the pseudogene TRBV3-2) with TRBJ2-2, with 8 nucleotides matching TRBD2. The CDR3 is made up of 19 amino acids. Germline V lookup: CDR1 LGHDT, CDR2 YNNKEL (reference sequence). J gave up 4 bases and V 2 bases, and 15 bases lay outside the gene matches.

The chain's CDR3 is CASSNRGDQPQHF. DNA of the CDR3: TGTGCCAGCAGTAACAGGGGCGACCAGCCCCAGCATTTT. The V call is TRBV5-6, the J call TRBJ1-5, with 7 bases matching TRBD1. V lost 5 bases, J lost 7 bases, and 6 bases stayed unmatched. From germline, CDR1 is SGHDT and CDR2 YYEEEE. This CDR3 has 13 residues.

V usage is TRBV18 and J usage is TRBJ2-2, with 7 nucleotides matching TRBD1. V lost 2 bases and J lost 4; bases outside the gene matches: 4. This CDR3 contains 15 residues. Germline CDR1 KGHSH, CDR2 LQKENI. The CDR3 loop is CASSPNAGGTGELFF. The CDR3 DNA reads as TGTGCCAGCTCACCAAACGCAGGGGGCACCGGGGAGCTGTTTTTT.